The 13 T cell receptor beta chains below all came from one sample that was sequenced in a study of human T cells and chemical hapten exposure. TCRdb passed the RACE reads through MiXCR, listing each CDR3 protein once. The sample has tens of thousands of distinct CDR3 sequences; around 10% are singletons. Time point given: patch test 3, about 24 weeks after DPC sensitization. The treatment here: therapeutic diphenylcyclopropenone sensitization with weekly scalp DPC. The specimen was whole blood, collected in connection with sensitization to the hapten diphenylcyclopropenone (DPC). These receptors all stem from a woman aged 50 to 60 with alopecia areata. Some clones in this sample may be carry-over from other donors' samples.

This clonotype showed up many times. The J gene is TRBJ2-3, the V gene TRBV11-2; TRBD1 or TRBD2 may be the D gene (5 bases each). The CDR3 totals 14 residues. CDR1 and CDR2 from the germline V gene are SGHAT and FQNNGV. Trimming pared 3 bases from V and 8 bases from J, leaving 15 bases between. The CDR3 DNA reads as TGTGCCAGCAGCTTGCCGCCCCCCGGGACTACGCAGTATTTT. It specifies CASSLPPPGTTQYF. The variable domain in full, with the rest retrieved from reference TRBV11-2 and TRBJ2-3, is EAGVAQSPRYKIIEKRQSVAFWCNPISGHATLYWYQQILGQGPKLLIQFQNNGVVDDSQLPKDRFSAERLKGVDSTLKIQPAKLEDSAVYLCASSLPPPGTTQYFGPGTRLTVL.

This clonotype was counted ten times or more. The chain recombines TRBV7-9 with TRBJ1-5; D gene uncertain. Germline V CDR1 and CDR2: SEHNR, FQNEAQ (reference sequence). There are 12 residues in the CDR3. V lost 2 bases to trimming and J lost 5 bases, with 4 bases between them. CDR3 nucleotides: TGTGCCAGCAGCTTAATGGATCAGCCCCAGCATTTT. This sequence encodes CASSLMDQPQHF. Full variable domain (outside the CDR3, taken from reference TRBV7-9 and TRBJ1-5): DTGVSQNPRHKITKRGQNVTFRCDPISEHNRLYWYRQTLGQGPEFLTYFQNEAQLEKSRLLSDRFSAERPKGSFSTLEIQRTEQGDSAMYLCASSLMDQPQHFGDGTRLSIL.

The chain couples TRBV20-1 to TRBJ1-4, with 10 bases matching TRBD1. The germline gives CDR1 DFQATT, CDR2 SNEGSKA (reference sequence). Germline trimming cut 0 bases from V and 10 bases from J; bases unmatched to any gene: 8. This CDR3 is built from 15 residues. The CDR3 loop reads CSARDGGGQGGKLFF. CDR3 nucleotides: TGCAGTGCTAGAGATGGTGGCGGACAGGGGGGAAAACTGTTTTTT.

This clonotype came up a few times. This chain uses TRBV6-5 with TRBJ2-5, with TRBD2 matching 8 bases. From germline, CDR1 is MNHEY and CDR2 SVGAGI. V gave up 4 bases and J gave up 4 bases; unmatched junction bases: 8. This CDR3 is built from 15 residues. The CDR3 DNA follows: TGTGCCAGCAGTTTATCGGGAGGGAGGGCAGAGACCCAGTACTTC. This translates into CASSLSGGRAETQYF.

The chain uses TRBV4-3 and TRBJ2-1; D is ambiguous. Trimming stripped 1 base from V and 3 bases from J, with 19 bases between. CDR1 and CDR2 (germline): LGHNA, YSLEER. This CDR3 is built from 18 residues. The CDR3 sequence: CASSQGPTPPVFYNEQFF. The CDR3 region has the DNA TGCGCCAGCAGCCAAGGCCCCACCCCCCCCGTATTCTACAATGAGCAGTTCTTC.

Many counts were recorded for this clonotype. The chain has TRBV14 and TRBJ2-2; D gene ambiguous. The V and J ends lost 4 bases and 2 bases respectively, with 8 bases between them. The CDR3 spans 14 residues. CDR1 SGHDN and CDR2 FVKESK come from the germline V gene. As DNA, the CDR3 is TGTGCCAGCAGCCGAGACACTAACACCGGGGAGCTGTTTTTT. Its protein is CASSRDTNTGELFF.

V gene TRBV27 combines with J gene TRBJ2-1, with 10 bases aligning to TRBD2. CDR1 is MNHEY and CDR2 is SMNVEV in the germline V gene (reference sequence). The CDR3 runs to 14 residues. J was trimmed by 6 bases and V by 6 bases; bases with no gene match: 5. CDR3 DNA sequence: TGTGCCAGCAGGGGGACTAGCGCCGGCAATGAGCAGTTCTTC. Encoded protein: CASRGTSAGNEQFF.

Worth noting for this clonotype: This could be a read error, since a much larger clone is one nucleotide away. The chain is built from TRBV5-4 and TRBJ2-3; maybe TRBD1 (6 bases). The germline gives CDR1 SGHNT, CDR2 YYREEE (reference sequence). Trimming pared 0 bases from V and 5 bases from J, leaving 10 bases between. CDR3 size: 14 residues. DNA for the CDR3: TGTGCCAGCAGCTTGGTGGGGGCCGGAGATACGCAGTATTTT. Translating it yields CASSLVGAGDTQYF.

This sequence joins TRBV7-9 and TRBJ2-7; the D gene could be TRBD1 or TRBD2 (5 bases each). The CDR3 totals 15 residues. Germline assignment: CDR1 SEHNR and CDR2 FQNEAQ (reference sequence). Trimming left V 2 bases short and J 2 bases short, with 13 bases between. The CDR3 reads CASSLQIGAPYEQYF. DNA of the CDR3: TGTGCCAGCAGCTTACAGATCGGGGCCCCCTACGAGCAGTACTTC. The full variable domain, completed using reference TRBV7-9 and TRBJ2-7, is DTGVSQNPRHKITKRGQNVTFRCDPISEHNRLYWYRQTLGQGPEFLTYFQNEAQLEKSRLLSDRFSAERPKGSFSTLEIQRTEQGDSAMYLCASSLQIGAPYEQYFGPGTRLTVT.

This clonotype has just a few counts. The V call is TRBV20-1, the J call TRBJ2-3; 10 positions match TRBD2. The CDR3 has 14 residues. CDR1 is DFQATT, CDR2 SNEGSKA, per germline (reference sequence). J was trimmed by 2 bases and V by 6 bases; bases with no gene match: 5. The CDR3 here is CSAHTSGNTDTQYF. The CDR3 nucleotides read TGCAGTGCGCATACTAGCGGGAACACAGATACGCAGTATTTT.

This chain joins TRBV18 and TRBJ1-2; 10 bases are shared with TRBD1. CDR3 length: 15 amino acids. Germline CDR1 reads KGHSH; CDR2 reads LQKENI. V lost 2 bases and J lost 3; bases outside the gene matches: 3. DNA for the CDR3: TGTGCCAGCTCACCAGGACAGGGGGTGGACTATGGCTACACCTTC. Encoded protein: CASSPGQGVDYGYTF.

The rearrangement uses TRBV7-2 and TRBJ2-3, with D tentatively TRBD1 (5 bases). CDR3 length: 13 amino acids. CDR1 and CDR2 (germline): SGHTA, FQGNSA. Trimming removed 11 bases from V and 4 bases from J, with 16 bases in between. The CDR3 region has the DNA TGTGCCTCTAGGGGCCTAGAGGCAGATACGCAGTATTTT. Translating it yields CASRGLEADTQYF.

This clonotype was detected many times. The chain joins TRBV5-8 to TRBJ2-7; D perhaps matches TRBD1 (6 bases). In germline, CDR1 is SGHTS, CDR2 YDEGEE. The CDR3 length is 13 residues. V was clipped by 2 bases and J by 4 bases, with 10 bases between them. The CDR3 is CASSFIQGYEQYF. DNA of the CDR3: TGTGCCAGCAGCTTCATTCAGGGGTACGAGCAGTACTTC.